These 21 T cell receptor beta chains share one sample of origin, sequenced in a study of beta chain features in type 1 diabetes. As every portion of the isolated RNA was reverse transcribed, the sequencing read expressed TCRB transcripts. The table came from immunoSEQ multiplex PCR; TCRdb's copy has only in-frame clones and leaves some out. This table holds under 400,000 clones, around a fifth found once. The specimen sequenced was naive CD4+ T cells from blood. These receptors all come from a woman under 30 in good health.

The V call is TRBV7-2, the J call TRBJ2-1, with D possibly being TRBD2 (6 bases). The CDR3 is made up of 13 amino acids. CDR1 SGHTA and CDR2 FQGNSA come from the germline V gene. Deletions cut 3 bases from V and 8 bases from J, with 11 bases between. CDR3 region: CASSLVRDYEQFF. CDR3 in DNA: TGTGCCAGCAGCTTGGTCAGGGACTATGAGCAGTTCTTC.

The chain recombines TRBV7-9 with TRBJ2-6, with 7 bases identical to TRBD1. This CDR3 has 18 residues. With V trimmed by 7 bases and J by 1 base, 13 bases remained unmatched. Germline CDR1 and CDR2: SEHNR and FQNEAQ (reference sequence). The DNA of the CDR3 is TGTGCCAGCACCCGATCGGGACAGTCTACATCTGGGGCCAACGTCCTGACTTTC. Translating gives CASTRSGQSTSGANVLTF.

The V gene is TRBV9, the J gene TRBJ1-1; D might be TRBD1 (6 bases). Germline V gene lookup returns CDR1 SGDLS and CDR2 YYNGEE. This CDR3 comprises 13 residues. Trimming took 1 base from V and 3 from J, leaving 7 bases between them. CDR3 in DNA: TGTGCCAGCAGCGTACAGGGGTACACTGAAGCTTTCTTT. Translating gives CASSVQGYTEAFF.

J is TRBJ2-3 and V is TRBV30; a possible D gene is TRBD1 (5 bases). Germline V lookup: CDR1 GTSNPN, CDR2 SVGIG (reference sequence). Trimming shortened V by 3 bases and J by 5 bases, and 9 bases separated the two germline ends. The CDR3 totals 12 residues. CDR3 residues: CAWSITGDTQYF. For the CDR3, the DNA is TGTGCCTGGAGCATAACAGGAGATACGCAGTATTTT.

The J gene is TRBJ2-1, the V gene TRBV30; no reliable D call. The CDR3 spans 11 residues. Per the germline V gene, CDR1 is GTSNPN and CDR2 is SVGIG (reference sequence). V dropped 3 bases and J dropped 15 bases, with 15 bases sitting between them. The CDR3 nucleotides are TGTGCCTGGAGCCTATCGAGAGATGCGTTCTTC. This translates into CAWSLSRDAFF.

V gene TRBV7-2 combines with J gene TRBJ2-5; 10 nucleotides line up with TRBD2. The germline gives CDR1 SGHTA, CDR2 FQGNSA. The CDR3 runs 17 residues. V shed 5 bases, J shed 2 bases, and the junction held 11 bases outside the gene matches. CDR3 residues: CASSALPTSGEQETQYF. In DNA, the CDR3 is TGTGCCAGCAGCGCCCTCCCCACTAGCGGGGAACAAGAGACCCAGTACTTC.

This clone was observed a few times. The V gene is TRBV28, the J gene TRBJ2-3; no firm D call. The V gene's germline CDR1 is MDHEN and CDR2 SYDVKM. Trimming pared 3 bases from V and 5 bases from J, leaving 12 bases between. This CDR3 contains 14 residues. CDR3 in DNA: TGTGCCAGCAGTTTCCCTCCCCCGGGAGATACGCAGTATTTT. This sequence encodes CASSFPPPGDTQYF.

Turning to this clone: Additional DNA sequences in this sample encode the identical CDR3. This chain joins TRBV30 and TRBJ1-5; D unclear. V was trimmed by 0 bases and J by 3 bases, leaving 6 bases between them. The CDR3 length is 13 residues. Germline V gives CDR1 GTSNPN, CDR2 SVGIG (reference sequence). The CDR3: CAWSVSLNQPQHF. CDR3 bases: TGTGCCTGGAGTGTATCACTCAATCAGCCCCAGCATTTT.

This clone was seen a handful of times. The CDR3 nucleotides read TGTGCCAGCAGCTCCCACAGGGGGCCTTCCTACGAGCAGTACTTC. Translating it yields CASSSHRGPSYEQYF. This chain links TRBV7-2 with TRBJ2-7; 9 bases map to TRBD1. The CDR3 length is 15 residues. From germline, CDR1 is SGHTA and CDR2 FQGNSA. The trim removed 4 bases at V and 1 base at J, leaving 5 bases unmatched.

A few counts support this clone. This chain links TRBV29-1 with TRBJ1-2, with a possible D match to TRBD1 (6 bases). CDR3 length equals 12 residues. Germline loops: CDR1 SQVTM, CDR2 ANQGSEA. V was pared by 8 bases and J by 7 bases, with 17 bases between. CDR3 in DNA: TGCAGCTGCGGGGGGGCTATCGTTGGCTACACCTTC. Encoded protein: CSCGGAIVGYTF.

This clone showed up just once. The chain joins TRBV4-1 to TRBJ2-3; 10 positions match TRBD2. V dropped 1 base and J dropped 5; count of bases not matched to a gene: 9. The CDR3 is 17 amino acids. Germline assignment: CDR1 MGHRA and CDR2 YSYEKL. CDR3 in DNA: TGCGCCAGCAGCCAAGGGAGAGCGGGGGGGCAAAAAGATACGCAGTATTTT. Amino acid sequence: CASSQGRAGGQKDTQYF.

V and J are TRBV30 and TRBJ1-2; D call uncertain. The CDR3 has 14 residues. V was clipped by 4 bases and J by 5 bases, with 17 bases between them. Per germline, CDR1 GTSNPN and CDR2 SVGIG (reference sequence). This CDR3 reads CAWNGGGQEYGYTF. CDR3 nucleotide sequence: TGTGCCTGGAATGGTGGAGGGCAGGAATATGGCTACACCTTC. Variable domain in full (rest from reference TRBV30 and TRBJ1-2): SQTIHQWPATLVQPVGSPLSLECTVEGTSNPNLYWYRQAAGRGLQLLFYSVGIGQISSEVPQNLSASRPQDRQFILSSKKLLLSDSGFYLCAWNGGGQEYGYTFGSGTRLTVV.

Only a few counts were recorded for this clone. The CDR3 nucleotides read TGTGCCAGCAGCTCCCGCGCGAGTGAAAAACTGTTTTTT. Amino acids: CASSSRASEKLFF. The genes are TRBV7-6 and TRBJ1-4; D is unresolved. Trimming took off 4 bases at V and 7 bases at J, with 10 bases between the two ends. In germline, CDR1 is SGHVS, CDR2 FNYEAQ. The CDR3 covers 13 residues.

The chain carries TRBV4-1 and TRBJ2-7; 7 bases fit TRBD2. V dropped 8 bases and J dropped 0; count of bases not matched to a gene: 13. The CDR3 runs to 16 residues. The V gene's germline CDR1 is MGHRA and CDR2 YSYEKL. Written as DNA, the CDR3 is TGCGCCAGCGCACGGGGGGAAGCGGTTTCCTCCTACGAGCAGTACTTC. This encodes CASARGEAVSSYEQYF.

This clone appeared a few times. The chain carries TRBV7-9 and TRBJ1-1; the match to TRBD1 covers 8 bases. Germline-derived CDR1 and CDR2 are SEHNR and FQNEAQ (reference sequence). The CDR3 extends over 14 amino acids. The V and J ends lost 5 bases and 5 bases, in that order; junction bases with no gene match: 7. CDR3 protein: CASSKGTGETEAFF. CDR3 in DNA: TGTGCCAGCAGCAAAGGGACAGGCGAAACTGAAGCTTTCTTT.

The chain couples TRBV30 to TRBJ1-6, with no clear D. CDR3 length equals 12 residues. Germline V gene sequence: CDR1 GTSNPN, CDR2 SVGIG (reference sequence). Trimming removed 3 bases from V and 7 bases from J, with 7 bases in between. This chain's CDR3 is CAWRRGNSPLHF. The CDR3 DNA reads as TGTGCCTGGAGGAGAGGCAATTCACCCCTCCACTTT.

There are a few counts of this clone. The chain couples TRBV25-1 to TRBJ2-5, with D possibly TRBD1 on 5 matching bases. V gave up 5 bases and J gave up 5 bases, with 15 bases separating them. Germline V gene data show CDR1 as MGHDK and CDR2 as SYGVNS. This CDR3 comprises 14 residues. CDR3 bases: TGTGCCAGCAGTCCCCGGGCCGACAGCGAGACCCAGTACTTC. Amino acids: CASSPRADSETQYF.

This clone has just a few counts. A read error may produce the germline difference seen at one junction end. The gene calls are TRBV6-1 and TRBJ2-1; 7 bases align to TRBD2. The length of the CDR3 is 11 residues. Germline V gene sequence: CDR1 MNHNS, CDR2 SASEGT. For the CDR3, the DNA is TGTGCCAGCAATGGCGGGGGTGAGGAGTTCTTC. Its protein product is CASNGGGEEFF.

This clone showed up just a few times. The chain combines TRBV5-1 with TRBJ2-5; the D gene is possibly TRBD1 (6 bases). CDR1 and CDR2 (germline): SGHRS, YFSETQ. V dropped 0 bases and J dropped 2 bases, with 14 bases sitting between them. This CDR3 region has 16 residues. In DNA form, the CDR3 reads TGCGCCAGCAGCTTGGGAACAACAGGGATTCAAGAGACCCAGTACTTC. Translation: CASSLGTTGIQETQYF. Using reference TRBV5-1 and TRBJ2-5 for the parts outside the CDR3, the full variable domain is KAGVTQTPRYLIKTRGQQVTLSCSPISGHRSVSWYQQTPGQGLQFLFEYFSETQRNKGNFPGRFSGRQFSNSRSEMNVSTLELGDSALYLCASSLGTTGIQETQYFGPGTRLLVL.

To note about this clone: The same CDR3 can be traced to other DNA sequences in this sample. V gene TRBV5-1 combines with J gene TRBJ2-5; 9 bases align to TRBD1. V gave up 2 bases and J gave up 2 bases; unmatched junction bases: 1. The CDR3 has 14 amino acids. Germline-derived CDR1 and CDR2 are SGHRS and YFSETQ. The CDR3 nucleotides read TGCGCCAGCAGCTTCGGACAGGGGCAAGAGACCCAGTACTTC. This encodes CASSFGQGQETQYF.

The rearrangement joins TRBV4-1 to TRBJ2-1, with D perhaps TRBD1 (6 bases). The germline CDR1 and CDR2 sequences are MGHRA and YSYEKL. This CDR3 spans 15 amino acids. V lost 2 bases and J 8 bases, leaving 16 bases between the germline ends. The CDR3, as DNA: TGCGCCAGCAGCCAACTGCTTACAGGGCGACATGAGCAGTTCTTC. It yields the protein CASSQLLTGRHEQFF.